Below, 5 T cell receptor beta chains from the same sample are listed, as sequenced in a study of PD-1 blockade in mismatch repair-deficient tumors. Sequencing used immunoSEQ multiplex PCR; TCRdb keeps in-frame clones, though not all of them. There are about 79,000 clones in the sample; roughly 80% occur only once, and less than 6% lies in the top ten. Sequences were derived from peripheral blood, sampled 44 weeks after starting pembrolizumab. Receptors were obtained from an adult with mismatch repair-deficient cancer.

V usage is TRBV19 and J usage is TRBJ2-7; TRBD1 aligns across 7 bases. The CDR3 is made up of 15 amino acids. The V gene end was trimmed by 1 base and the J gene end by 1 base; junction bases not matched to a gene: 4. From germline, CDR1 is LNHDA and CDR2 SQIVND (reference sequence). The CDR3 DNA sequence: TGTGCCAGTAGTATAGGGGGACAGCCATCCTACGAGCAGTACTTC. This translates into CASSIGGQPSYEQYF. Based on the CDR3 plus reference TRBV19 and TRBJ2-7, the full variable domain is DGGITQSPKYLFRKEGQNVTLSCEQNLNHDAMYWYRQDPGQGLRLIYYSQIVNDFQKGDIAEGYSVSREKKESFPLTVTSAQKNPTAFYLCASSIGGQPSYEQYFGPGTRLTVT.

This clone was detected once. The chain couples TRBV7-9 to TRBJ1-1; TRBD1 matches 7 bases. Trimming at V came to 5 bases and at J to 5 bases, leaving 11 bases not matched to a gene. This CDR3 comprises 15 residues. Germline CDR1 is SEHNR and CDR2 is FQNEAQ (reference sequence). As DNA, the CDR3 is TGTGCCAGCAGCCGACGACAGGGAAAAGTGACTGAAGCTTTCTTT. Its protein product is CASSRRQGKVTEAFF.

The chain employs TRBV7-9 and TRBJ1-2; no definite D call. Germline loops: CDR1 SEHNR, CDR2 FQNEAQ (reference sequence). Trimming removed 5 bases at V and 4 bases at J, with 11 bases between. The CDR3 spans 13 residues. The CDR3 is CASSPRTSYGYTF. Here the CDR3 DNA reads TGTGCCAGCAGCCCTAGGACGAGCTATGGCTACACCTTC.

V and J are TRBV4-1 and TRBJ1-1; TRBD1 matches at 9 bases. Trimming cost V 1 base and J 6 bases; bases outside gene matches: 9. The CDR3 has 16 amino acids. CDR1 MGHRA and CDR2 YSYEKL come from the germline V gene. The DNA of the CDR3 is TGCGCCAGCAGCCAAGCCCTTGGGACAGGGACGTCTGAAGCTTTCTTT. It encodes CASSQALGTGTSEAFF.

CDR3 loop: CASSPVPSSGNTIYF. The CDR3 DNA reads TGTGCCAGCAGTCCGGTTCCGTCGTCTGGAAACACCATATATTTT. The chain has TRBV27 and TRBJ1-3, with D unresolved. The CDR3 spans 15 residues. Trimming pared 5 bases from V and 1 base from J, leaving 12 bases between. From germline, CDR1 is MNHEY and CDR2 SMNVEV (reference sequence).